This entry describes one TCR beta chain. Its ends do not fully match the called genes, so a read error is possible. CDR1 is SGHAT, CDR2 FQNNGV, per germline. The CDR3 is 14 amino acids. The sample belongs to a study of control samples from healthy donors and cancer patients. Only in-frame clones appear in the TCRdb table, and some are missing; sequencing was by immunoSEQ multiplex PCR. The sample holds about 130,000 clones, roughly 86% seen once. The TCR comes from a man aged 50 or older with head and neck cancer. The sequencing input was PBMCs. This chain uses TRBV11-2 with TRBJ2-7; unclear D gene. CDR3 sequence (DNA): TGTGCCAACAGCTTAGGTTTTAGCTCCTACGAGCAGTACTTC. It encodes CANSLGFSSYEQYF.